The T cell receptor beta chain described here comes from a study of tumor-infiltrating lymphocytes in glioblastoma multiforme. Study-level results: T cells were not sorted into functional subsets.

Three nested ARM-PCR rounds with V-beta and C-beta primers built TCRB libraries. TCRB-specific cDNA synthesis used approximately 0.52 ug of total RNA. TCRdb reprocessed the multiplex PCR reads via MiXCR and lists one record per CDR3 protein. Among 10,000 to 15,000 distinct CDR3 sequences listed, roughly 60% were seen once. The germline V gene encodes CDR1 MNHEY and CDR2 SVGEGT. CDR3 length: 14 residues. In the case of this clonotype: Its antigen is not known. At one boundary the junction diverges from the germline segment, which might be a read error.

Input material: brain tumor tissue. The receptor was derived from a male donor with glioblastoma. The chain links TRBV6-2 or TRBV6-3 to TRBJ2-7, with TRBD2 matching over 7 bases. CDR3 sequence (DNA): TGTGTCAGCAAGCTTGGGGCTAGCGGTTACGAGCAGTACTTC. The encoded protein is CVSKLGASGYEQYF.